A single sample gave rise to the 12 T cell receptor beta chains below, sequenced in a study of T cells in Graves' hyperthyroidism and ophthalmopathy. The investigators amplified TCR beta CDR3 regions from RNA transcripts. Primed by the HTBI set, a first-round RT-PCR was run on the TCR CDR3. TCRdb independently ran MiXCR on the multiplex PCR reads; one entry per CDR3 protein. Counted here are hundreds of thousands of distinct CDR3 sequences, roughly 15% occurring once; the ten biggest clones make up roughly 13%. Sequenced: blood. The receptors were gathered from a young man with Graves' ophthalmopathy.

There are many counts of this clonotype. The chain couples TRBV3-1 to TRBJ1-5, with D unresolved. The length of the CDR3 is 15 residues. Trimming took 1 base from V and 1 from J, leaving 8 bases between them. Germline CDR1 and CDR2: LGHDT and YNNKEL (reference sequence). CDR3 sequence reads: CASSQGGGSNQPQHF. The CDR3 coding sequence is TGTGCCAGCAGCCAAGGGGGAGGGAGCAATCAGCCCCAGCATTTT.

The sample holds many counts of this clonotype. The gene calls are TRBV2 and TRBJ2-1; 9 nucleotides line up with TRBD2. The germline V gene encodes CDR1 SNHLY and CDR2 FYNNEI. CDR3 length equals 15 residues. V trimming: 3 bases; J trimming: 10 bases; junction bases outside the gene matches: 10. CDR3 coding DNA: TGTGCCAGCAGTGAGAGCCAGCGGGGGGTTGGAGAGCAGTTCTTC. Amino acid sequence: CASSESQRGVGEQFF.

This clonotype was observed a handful of times. The chain couples TRBV19 to TRBJ2-5; TRBD1 matches 10 bases. The CDR3 has 15 residues. Germline V gene sequence: CDR1 LNHDA, CDR2 SQIVND (reference sequence). V was pared by 2 bases and J by 5 bases, with 5 bases of the junction left unmatched. CDR3 nucleotides: TGTGCCAGTAGTATAATCGGACAGGGGGAGGAGACCCAGTACTTC. It codes for CASSIIGQGEETQYF. Filled out from reference TRBV19 and TRBJ2-5, the complete variable domain reads DGGITQSPKYLFRKEGQNVTLSCEQNLNHDAMYWYRQDPGQGLRLIYYSQIVNDFQKGDIAEGYSVSREKKESFPLTVTSAQKNPTAFYLCASSIIGQGEETQYFGPGTRLLVL.

This clonotype has a count of ten or more. CDR3 residues: CASSLANRPTVNSPLHF. The DNA of the CDR3 is TGTGCCAGCAGCTTAGCGAACAGGCCAACAGTTAATTCACCCCTCCACTTT. This chain uses TRBV7-8 with TRBJ1-6; tentatively, D is TRBD1 (5 bases). This CDR3 has 17 amino acids. CDR1 and CDR2 from the germline V gene are SGHVS and FQNEAQ. Trimming shortened V by 0 bases and J by 6 bases, and 15 bases separated the two germline ends.

This clonotype appeared many times. The chain combines TRBV15 with TRBJ2-3, with 13 bases matching TRBD2. Germline assignment: CDR1 LNHNV and CDR2 YYDKDF (reference sequence). V lost 2 bases and J lost 2; bases outside the gene matches: 4. This CDR3 has 17 residues. CDR3 residues: CATSRTSGRALTDTQYF. The CDR3 DNA reads as TGTGCCACCAGCAGAACTAGCGGGAGGGCCCTCACAGATACGCAGTATTTT.

This clonotype was picked up many times. The chain recombines TRBV20-1 with TRBJ2-7; no clear D gene. Germline CDR1 is DFQATT and CDR2 is SNEGSKA (reference sequence). CDR3 length equals 12 residues. Trimming stripped 6 bases from V and 1 base from J, with 10 bases between. The CDR3 spells CSAPTDSYEQYF. The CDR3 region has the DNA TGCAGTGCCCCAACAGATTCCTACGAGCAGTACTTC.

The chain uses TRBV3-1 and TRBJ2-6, with TRBD1 identical over 8 bases. This CDR3 region has 17 residues. CDR1 and CDR2 (germline): LGHDT, YNNKEL (reference sequence). The trim removed 4 bases at V and 4 bases at J, leaving 9 bases unmatched. The CDR3 protein is CASSPALTGAGANVLTF. CDR3 nucleotide sequence: TGTGCCAGCAGCCCGGCCTTGACAGGGGCCGGGGCCAACGTCCTGACTTTC.

This clonotype was seen at least ten times. The genes are TRBV7-2 and TRBJ2-1; 9 nucleotides align to TRBD2. The germline V gene encodes CDR1 SGHTA and CDR2 FQGNSA. There are 14 residues in the CDR3. V lost 4 bases, J lost 5 bases, and 3 bases stayed unmatched. The CDR3 coding sequence is TGTGCCAGCAGCTCACGACTAGCGGACAATGAGCAGTTCTTC. It translates to CASSSRLADNEQFF.

This clonotype was counted at least ten times. This chain uses TRBV7-8 with TRBJ2-5; 7 positions agree with TRBD2. V dropped 5 bases and J dropped 1; count of bases not matched to a gene: 4. The germline gives CDR1 SGHVS, CDR2 FQNEAQ. CDR3 size: 14 residues. The CDR3 sequence: CASSKGLVQETQYF. The CDR3 DNA sequence: TGTGCCAGCAGCAAAGGACTAGTCCAAGAGACCCAGTACTTC.

The table lists this clonotype with many counts. The V gene is TRBV28, the J gene TRBJ1-1, with D perhaps TRBD1 (5 bases). V gave up 9 bases and J gave up 3 bases, with 11 bases separating them. Germline-derived CDR1 and CDR2 are MDHEN and SYDVKM. The CDR3 covers 12 residues. The CDR3 reads CARPGGDTEAFF. CDR3 DNA sequence: TGTGCCAGACCGGGGGGGGACACTGAAGCTTTCTTT.

This clonotype appeared many times. The V call is TRBV10-1, the J call TRBJ2-1; 8 bases agree with TRBD2. Germline V gene lookup returns CDR1 WNHNN and CDR2 SYGVQD (reference sequence). The junction had 9 bases not matched to a gene; V was cut back by 5 bases and J by 3 bases. This CDR3 is built from 16 residues. In DNA form, the CDR3 reads TGCGCCAGCAGTCGCCTCCCGGGGGGGAGCTACAATGAGCAGTTCTTC. Residues: CASSRLPGGSYNEQFF.

The rearrangement uses TRBV28 and TRBJ2-3, with D uncertain. Germline lookup yields CDR1 MDHEN and CDR2 SYDVKM. The CDR3 extends over 13 amino acids. V lost 6 bases and J 3 bases, leaving 10 bases between the germline ends. CDR3 in DNA: TGTGCCAGCAGCCAAGATCGGACAGATACGCAGTATTTT. Protein sequence: CASSQDRTDTQYF.